The T cell receptor (beta chain) under discussion was sequenced for a study of blood T cell repertoires in COVID-19. Authors' data handling: Cell counts per sample came from amplifying reference gene primers. Profiled with immunoSEQ multiplex PCR; TCRdb holds only in-frame clones, not every one. V, J and clone size are taken as reported in that table, and D and trimming were inferred from the DNA itself. Of roughly 220,000 clones listed, more than 70% were seen once; the top ten hold 4.3%. The CDR3 totals 14 residues. With V trimmed by 7 bases and J by 5 bases, 10 bases remained unmatched. Per the germline V gene, CDR1 is LGHDT and CDR2 is YNNKEL (reference sequence).

The TCR originated in a man aged 25 to 45 with acute COVID-19. Sequenced input: PBMCs or T cells enriched from blood (not recorded which). The chain recombines TRBV3-1 (or the pseudogene TRBV3-2) with TRBJ1-1, with 7 bases identical to TRBD1. The DNA for the CDR3 is TGTGCCAGCACCCTGCACAGGGGTGGGACTGAAGCTTTCTTT. This encodes CASTLHRGGTEAFF.